This TCR beta chain was documented in a study of OX40 agonist ivuxolimab in advanced cancers. Across the whole study: Dose-escalation patients were diagnosed with hepatocellular carcinoma, melanoma, renal cell cancer or head and neck cancer. The study reported partial responses in three patients: one hepatocellular carcinoma, two cutaneous melanoma. Study-wide results and limits: By week 6 at 0.1 to 3.0 mg/kg, blood CD4+ and CD8+ T cells had expanded clonally. Antigen specificity was not determined for the expanded peripheral T cells.

About this clone: Its antigen is not identified.

Germline lookup yields CDR1 SGDLS and CDR2 YYNGEE. The CDR3 runs to 14 residues. V lost 0 bases and J 3 bases, leaving 10 bases between the germline ends. Libraries were prepared by immunoSEQ multiplex PCR; TCRdb keeps only in-frame clonotypes and omits some of them. The repertoire holds about 81,000 clones, with about 86% as singletons. This clonotype was obtained from an adult with an advanced solid tumor such as melanoma, head and neck, liver or kidney cancer. The sequencing used CD4+ or CD8+ T cells sorted from blood, collected in a trial of the OX40 agonist ivuxolimab. The chain uses TRBV9 and TRBJ2-7; perhaps TRBD1 as D (6 bases). The chain's CDR3 is CASSVAAGVYEQYF. CDR3 sequence (DNA): TGTGCCAGCAGCGTAGCGGCAGGGGTCTACGAGCAGTACTTC.